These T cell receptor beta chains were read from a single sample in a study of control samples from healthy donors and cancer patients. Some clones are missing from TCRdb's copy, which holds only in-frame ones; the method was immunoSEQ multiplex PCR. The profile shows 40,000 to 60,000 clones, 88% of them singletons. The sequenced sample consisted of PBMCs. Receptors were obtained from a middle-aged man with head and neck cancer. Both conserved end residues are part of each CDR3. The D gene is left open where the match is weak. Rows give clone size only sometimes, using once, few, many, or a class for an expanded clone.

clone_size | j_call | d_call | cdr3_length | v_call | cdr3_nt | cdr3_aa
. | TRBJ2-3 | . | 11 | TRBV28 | TGTGCCAGCAGTTTGAAAGATACGCAGTATTTT | CASSLKDTQYF
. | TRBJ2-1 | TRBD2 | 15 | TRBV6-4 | TGTGCCAGCAGTCCACTAGCGGGCACCTACAATGAGCAGTTCTTC | CASSPLAGTYNEQFF
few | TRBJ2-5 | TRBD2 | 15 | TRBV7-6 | TGTGCCAGCAGTTTTATAGCGGGAGGCCGGGAGACCCAGTACTTC | CASSFIAGGRETQYF
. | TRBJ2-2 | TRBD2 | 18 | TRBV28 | TGTGCCAGCAGCCCAGGACTAGCGGGAGTCACTGGCACCGGGGAGCTGTTTTTT | CASSPGLAGVTGTGELFF
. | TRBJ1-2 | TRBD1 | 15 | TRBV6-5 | TGTGCCAGCAACAGTGACAGGGGGAGGAACTATGGCTACACCTTC | CASNSDRGRNYGYTF
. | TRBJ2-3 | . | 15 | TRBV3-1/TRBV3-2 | TGTGCCAGCACCCCTCCGCCCTATAGCACAGATACGCAGTATTTT | CASTPPPYSTDTQYF
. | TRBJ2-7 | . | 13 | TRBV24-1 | TGTGCCACCAGTGCCCAGGGACTCAGCGAGCAGTACTTC | CATSAQGLSEQYF
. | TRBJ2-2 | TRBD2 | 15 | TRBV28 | TGTGCCAGCAGGCGGACTAGCGGAAACACCGGGGAGCTGTTTTTT | CASRRTSGNTGELFF
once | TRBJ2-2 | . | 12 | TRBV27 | TGTGCCAGCACGAGGGGGGCCGGGGAGCTGTTTTTT | CASTRGAGELFF
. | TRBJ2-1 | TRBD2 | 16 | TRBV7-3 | TGTGCCAGCAGCTTAAGGCTAGCGGGGGGAATGAATGAGCAGTTCTTC | CASSLRLAGGMNEQFF
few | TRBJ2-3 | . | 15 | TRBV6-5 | TGTGCCAGCACTCCCTTCCAGGGTAGGGCAGATACGCAGTATTTT | CASTPFQGRADTQYF
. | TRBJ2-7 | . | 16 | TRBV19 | TGTGCCAGTAGTAGTATGAGTATGGCCGGAAAATACGAGCAGTACTTC | CASSSMSMAGKYEQYF
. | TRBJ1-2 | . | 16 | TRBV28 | TGTGCCAGCAGCCCTTTTGGGTCCAGGGGCGACTATGGCTACACCTTC | CASSPFGSRGDYGYTF
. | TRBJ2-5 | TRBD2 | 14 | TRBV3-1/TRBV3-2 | TGTGCCAGCAGTCTAGCGGGGGGAGGAGAGACCCAGTACTTC | CASSLAGGGETQYF
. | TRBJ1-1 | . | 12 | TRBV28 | TGTGCCAGCAGTTCTACAGGGAGCGGAGCTTTCTTT | CASSSTGSGAFF
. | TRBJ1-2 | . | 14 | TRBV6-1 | TGTGCCAGCAGTGAATGGGGGCAGACCTATGGCTACACCTTC | CASSEWGQTYGYTF
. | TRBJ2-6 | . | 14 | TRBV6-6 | TGTGCCAGCAGTACCGAATATGGGGCCAACGTCCTGACTTTC | CASSTEYGANVLTF